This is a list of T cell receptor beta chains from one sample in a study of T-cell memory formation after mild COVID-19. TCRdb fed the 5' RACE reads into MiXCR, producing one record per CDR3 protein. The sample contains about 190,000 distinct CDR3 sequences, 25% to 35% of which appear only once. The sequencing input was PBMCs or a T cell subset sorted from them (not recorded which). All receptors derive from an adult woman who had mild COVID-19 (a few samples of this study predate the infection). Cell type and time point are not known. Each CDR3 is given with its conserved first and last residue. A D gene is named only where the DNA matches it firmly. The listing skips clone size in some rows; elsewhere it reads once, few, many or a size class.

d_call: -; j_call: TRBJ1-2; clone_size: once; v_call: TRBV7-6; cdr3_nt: TGTGCCAGGACCCCAGCAAACTATGGCTACACCTTC; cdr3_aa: CARTPANYGYTF
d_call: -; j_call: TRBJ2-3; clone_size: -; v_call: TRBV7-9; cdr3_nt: TGTGCCAGCAGAGACCTCACAGATACGCAGTATTTT; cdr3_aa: CASRDLTDTQYF
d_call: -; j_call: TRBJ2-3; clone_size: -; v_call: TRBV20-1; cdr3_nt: TGCAGTGCCCCGACCCCTCCGTCAGATACGCAGTATTTT; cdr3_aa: CSAPTPPSDTQYF
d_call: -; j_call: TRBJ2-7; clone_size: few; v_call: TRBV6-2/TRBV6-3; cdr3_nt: TGTGCCAGCAGTTACTCGGCAGGTGACGAGCAGTACTTC; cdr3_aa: CASSYSAGDEQYF
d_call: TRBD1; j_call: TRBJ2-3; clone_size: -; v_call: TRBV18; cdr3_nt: TGTGCCAGCTCACCGCGTGACAGGGGGCGCCGGGCAGATACGCAGTATTTT; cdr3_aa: CASSPRDRGRRADTQYF
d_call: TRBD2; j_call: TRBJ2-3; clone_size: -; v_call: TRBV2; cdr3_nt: TGTGCCAGCAGTTTAGAGCTAGCGGGGGGCGCGGATACGCAGTATTTT; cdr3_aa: CASSLELAGGADTQYF
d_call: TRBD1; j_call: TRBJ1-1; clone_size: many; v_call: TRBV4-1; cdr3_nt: TGCGCCAGCAGCCAATCCCGGGACAGGGTGTTTTTTTCTCCGAACACTGAAGCTTTCTTT; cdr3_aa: CASSQSRDRVFFSPNTEAFF
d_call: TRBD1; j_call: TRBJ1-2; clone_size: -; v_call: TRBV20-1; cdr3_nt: TGCAGTGCCACTCAAGGGACAGGGGTTGTTGGCTACACCTTC; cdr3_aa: CSATQGTGVVGYTF
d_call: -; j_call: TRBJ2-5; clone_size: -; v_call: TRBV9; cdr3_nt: TGTGCCAGCAGCGTAGGTGGAGGGCTAGAGACCCAGTACTTC; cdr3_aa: CASSVGGGLETQYF
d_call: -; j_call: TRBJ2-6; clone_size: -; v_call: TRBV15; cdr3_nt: TGTGCCACCATCAAGGACCAAATCTCTGGGGCCAACGTCCTGACTTTC; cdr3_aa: CATIKDQISGANVLTF
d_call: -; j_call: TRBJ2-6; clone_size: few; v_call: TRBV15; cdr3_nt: TGTGCCACCAGCAGAGCAGAGGGTGGGGCCAACGTCCTGACTTTC; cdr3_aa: CATSRAEGGANVLTF
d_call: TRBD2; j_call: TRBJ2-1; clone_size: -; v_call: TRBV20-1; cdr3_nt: TGCAGTGCTAGTGGGCTAGCGGGAGATCGGAACAATGAGCAGTTCTTC; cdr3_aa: CSASGLAGDRNNEQFF
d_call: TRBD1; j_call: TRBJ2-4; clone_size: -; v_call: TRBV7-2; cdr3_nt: TGTGCCAGCAGCCAGGGTCGATCGGGACAGGGATACATTCAGTACTTC; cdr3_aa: CASSQGRSGQGYIQYF
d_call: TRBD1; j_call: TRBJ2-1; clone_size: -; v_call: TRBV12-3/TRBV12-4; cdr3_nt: TGTGCCAGCCTCAACGGACAGGTAAACAATGAGCAGTTCTTC; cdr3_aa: CASLNGQVNNEQFF
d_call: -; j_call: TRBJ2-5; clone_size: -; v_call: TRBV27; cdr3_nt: TGTGCCAGCAGTTCGGGACAAGGCGAAGGGGAGACCCAGTACTTC; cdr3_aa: CASSSGQGEGETQYF
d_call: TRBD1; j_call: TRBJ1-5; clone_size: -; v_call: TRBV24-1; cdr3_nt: TGTGCCACCAGTGACCGGAAGGGACAGGGTTATCAGCCCCAGCATTTT; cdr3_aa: CATSDRKGQGYQPQHF
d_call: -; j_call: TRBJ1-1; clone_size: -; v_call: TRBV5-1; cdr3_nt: TGCGCCAGCAGCGAAAGCAGGGGCACTGAAGCTTTCTTT; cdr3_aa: CASSESRGTEAFF
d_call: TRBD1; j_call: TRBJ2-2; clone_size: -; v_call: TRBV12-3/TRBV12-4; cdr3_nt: TGTGCCAGCAGTTTCGTGGGACAGAAGGCCGGGGAGCTGTTTTTT; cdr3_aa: CASSFVGQKAGELFF
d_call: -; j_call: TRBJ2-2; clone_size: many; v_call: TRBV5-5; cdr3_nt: TGTGCCAGCAGCTTGGTTAGAATACGGAACACCGGGGAGCTGTTTTTT; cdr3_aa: CASSLVRIRNTGELFF
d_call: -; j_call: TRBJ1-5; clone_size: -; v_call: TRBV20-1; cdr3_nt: TGCAGTGCTAGAGAGGGGAGTCAGCCCCAGCATTTT; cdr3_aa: CSAREGSQPQHF
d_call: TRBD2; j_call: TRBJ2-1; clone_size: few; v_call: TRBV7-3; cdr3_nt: TGTGCCAGCAGCTTAACTAGCGGGAGTGGCGATGAGCAGTTCTTC; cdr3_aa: CASSLTSGSGDEQFF
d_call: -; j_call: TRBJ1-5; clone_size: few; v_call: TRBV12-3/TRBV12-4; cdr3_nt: TGTGCCAGCAGGTATAGGGGAAGCAATCAGCCCCAGCATTTT; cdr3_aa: CASRYRGSNQPQHF
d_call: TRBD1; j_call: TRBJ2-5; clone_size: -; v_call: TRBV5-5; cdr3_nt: TGTGCCAGCAGCGCCTGGACAGGGCCAGGGAAGACCCAGTACTTC; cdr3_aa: CASSAWTGPGKTQYF
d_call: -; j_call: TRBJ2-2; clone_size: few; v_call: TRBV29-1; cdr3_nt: TGCAGTACGACTTGGGGCGACACCGGGGAGCTGTTTTTT; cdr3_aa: CSTTWGDTGELFF
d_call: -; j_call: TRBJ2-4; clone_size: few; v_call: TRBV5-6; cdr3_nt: TGTGCCAGCAGCCTTGCTTACACGGGCAGCTTTCCGGACATTCAGTACTTC; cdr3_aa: CASSLAYTGSFPDIQYF
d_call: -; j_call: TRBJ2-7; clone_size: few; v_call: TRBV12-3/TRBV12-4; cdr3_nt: TGTGCCAGCAGTCTACGACAGGACACTTACGAGCAGTACTTC; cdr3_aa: CASSLRQDTYEQYF
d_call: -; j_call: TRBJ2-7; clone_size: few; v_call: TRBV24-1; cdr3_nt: TGTGCCACCAGTGACCAGGGGGGAGCCTACGAGCAGTACTTC; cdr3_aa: CATSDQGGAYEQYF
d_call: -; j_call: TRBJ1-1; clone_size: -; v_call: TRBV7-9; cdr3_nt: TGTGCCAGCAGCTTAAGTATGTCCGGAGAGGTGAACACTGAAGCTTTCTTT; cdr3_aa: CASSLSMSGEVNTEAFF
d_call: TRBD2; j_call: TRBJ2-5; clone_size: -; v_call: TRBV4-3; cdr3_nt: TGCGCCAGCAGCCCCCACGACGGGAGGGGGATTGGGGAGACCCAGTACTTC; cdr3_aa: CASSPHDGRGIGETQYF
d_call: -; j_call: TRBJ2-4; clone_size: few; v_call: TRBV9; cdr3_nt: TGTGCCAGCAGCGTAGGAGGTGGGGGCAAAAACATTCAGTACTTC; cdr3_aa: CASSVGGGGKNIQYF
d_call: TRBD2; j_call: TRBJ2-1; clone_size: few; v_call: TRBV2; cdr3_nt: TGTGCCAGCCTCGCGGGGGATTACAATGAGCAGTTCTTC; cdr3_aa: CASLAGDYNEQFF
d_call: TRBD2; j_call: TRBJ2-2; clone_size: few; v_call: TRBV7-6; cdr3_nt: TGTGCCAGCAGCTTAGGAGCGGGGCCGAACACCGGGGAGCTGTTTTTT; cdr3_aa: CASSLGAGPNTGELFF
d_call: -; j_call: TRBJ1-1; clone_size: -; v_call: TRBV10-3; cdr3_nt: TGTGCCATCAGTGCGAACAGGGTTTCGGTGAACACTGAAGCTTTCTTT; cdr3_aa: CAISANRVSVNTEAFF
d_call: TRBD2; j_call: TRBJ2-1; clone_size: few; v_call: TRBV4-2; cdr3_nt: TGTGCCAGCAGCCAACCCCTAGCGGGGGACACCTACAATGAGCAGTTCTTC; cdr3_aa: CASSQPLAGDTYNEQFF
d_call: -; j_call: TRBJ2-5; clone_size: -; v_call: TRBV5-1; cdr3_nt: TGCGCCAGCAGCCCGGGACTCGGGCTAGGGGAGACCCAGTACTTC; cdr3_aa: CASSPGLGLGETQYF
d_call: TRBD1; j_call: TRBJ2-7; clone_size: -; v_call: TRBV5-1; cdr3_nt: TGCGCCAGCAGCCTGGACAGGGGTAGAACTTACGAGCAGTACTTC; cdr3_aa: CASSLDRGRTYEQYF
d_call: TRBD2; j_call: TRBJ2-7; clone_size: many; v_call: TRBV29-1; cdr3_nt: TGCAGCGTTGAAGGGGCTAGCGGGAGATTGGGGGAGCAGTACTTC; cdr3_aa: CSVEGASGRLGEQYF
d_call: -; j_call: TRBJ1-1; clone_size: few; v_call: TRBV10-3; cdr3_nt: TGTGCCATCAGAACAGGGACGAACACTGAAGCTTTCTTT; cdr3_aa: CAIRTGTNTEAFF
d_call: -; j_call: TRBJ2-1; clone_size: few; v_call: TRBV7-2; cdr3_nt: TGTGCCAGCAGCTTAAATGGTGGCATTTTGGAGCAGTTCTTC; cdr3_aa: CASSLNGGILEQFF
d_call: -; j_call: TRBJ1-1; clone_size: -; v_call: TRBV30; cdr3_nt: TGTGCCTGGAGTGGGGGCTGGGGTGAAGCTTTCTTT; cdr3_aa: CAWSGGWGEAFF
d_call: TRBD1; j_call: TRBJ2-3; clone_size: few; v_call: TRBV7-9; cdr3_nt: TGTGCCAGCAGCTCCGGCAAACAGGGGGCCAGCACAGATACGCAGTATTTT; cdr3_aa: CASSSGKQGASTDTQYF
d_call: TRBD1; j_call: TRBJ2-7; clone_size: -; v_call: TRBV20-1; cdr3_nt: TGCAGTGCTAGAGTCCGGACAGGGTCTGCCGAGCAGTACTTC; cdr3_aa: CSARVRTGSAEQYF
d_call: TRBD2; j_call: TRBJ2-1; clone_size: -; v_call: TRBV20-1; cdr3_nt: TGCAGTGCTAGAGATGAGGATACTAGCGGGGGGGAGCAGTTCTTC; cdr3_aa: CSARDEDTSGGEQFF
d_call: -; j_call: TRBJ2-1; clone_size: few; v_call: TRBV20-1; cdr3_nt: TGCAGTGCTAGGACCCCTGGTTTACACAATGAGCAGTTCTTC; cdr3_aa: CSARTPGLHNEQFF
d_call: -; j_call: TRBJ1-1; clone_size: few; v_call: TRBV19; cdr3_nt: TGTGCCAGTAGTCCCAACGGGCCCGGGGAAGCTTTCTTT; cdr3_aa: CASSPNGPGEAFF
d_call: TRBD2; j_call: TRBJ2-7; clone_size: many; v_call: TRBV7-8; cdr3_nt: TGTGCCAGCAGTACGCCGGGACTAGCGGTCCCTAGGGAGCAGTACTTC; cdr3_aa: CASSTPGLAVPREQYF
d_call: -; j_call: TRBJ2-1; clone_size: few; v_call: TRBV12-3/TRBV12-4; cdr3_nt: TGTGCCAGCAGCCCTAAGGGGGAGCAGTTCTTC; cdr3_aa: CASSPKGEQFF
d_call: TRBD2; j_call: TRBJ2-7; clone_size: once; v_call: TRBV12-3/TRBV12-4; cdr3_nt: TGTGCCAGCAGTTTAGAGCGGGACGGCGAGCAGTACTTC; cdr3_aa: CASSLERDGEQYF
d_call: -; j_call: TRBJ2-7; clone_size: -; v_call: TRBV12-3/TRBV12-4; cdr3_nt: TGTGCCAGCAGTACTACAAGGTCCTACGAGCAGTACTTC; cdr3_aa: CASSTTRSYEQYF
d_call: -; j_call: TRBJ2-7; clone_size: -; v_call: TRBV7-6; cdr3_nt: TGTGCCAGCAGCCCAACTCGCACAACTTCTAATTACGAGCAGTACTTC; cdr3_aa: CASSPTRTTSNYEQYF
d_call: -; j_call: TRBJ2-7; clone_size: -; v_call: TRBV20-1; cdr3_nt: TGCAGTGCTAGTCACGCCCCAGGCGCCTACGAGCAGTACTTC; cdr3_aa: CSASHAPGAYEQYF
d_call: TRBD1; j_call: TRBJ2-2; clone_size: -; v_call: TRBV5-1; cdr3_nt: TGCGCCAGCAGCGCGCAGGGGGCCGGGGAGCTGTTTTTT; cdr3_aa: CASSAQGAGELFF
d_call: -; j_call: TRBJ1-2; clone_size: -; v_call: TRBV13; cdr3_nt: TGTGCCAGCAGCCTCAGACCGGTAGGCAACTATGGCTACACCTTC; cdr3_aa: CASSLRPVGNYGYTF